One and the same sample provided the 15 T cell receptor beta chains below, sequenced in a study of tumor-infiltrating lymphocytes in primary liver carcinoma. Bulk tissue was left unsorted, and RNA and DNA were co-extracted from 20-30 mg of it. Total RNA (roughly 530 ng) served as template for TCR beta cDNA synthesis primed by a constant-region primer. Slightly modified ARM-PCR with three nested multiplex PCR rounds yielded TCR beta libraries. The study ran its first two PCR rounds for roughly 10 cycles each, using TRBV1-TRBV30 forward primers and a C-beta reverse primer. Each CDR3 protein is one row after TCRdb ran MiXCR on the multiplex PCR reads. Altogether about 64,000 distinct CDR3 sequences are present, about 65% being singletons, with the ten largest covering about 40%. The sequencing input was liver tumor tissue from sampling region 4. Subset of the sample: tumor region T4, right-lateral pole. The receptors stem from a man in his forties or fifties with primary liver carcinoma and hepatitis B virus infection.

V gene TRBV6-2 or TRBV6-3 combines with J gene TRBJ2-1, with no clear D. V lost 2 bases, J lost 13 bases, and 15 bases lay in between. Germline CDR1 reads MNHEY; CDR2 reads SVGEGT. This CDR3 has 13 residues. This chain's CDR3 is CASSYRVNSDQFF. Written as DNA, the CDR3 is TGTGCCAGCAGTTACAGAGTGAACAGTGATCAGTTCTTC.

In the case of this clonotype: The germline gene is not matched at one end of the junction; a read error may be the cause. The chain joins TRBV6-1 to TRBJ2-7; no reliable D call. CDR3 length equals 18 residues. Germline loops: CDR1 MNHNS, CDR2 SASEGT. The chain's CDR3 is CVSSEYNWIGTETYEQYF. CDR3 DNA: TGTGTCAGCAGTGAATATAATTGGATCGGCACAGAGACCTACGAGCAGTACTTC.

As concerns this clonotype: A clone one base away is much larger, so this may be a read error. Here the CDR3 DNA reads TGTACCATGTCATCGGGGAACTCCTACGAGCAGTACTTC. Encoded protein: CTMSSGNSYEQYF. V gene TRBV30 combines with J gene TRBJ2-7; D may be TRBD2 (5 bases). Germline CDR1 and CDR2: GTSNPN and SVGIG (reference sequence). The CDR3 runs to 13 residues.

For this clonotype: No conserved phenylalanine or tryptophan ends this CDR3, so it is likely a read error. The limits of the CDR3 on the DNA are not certain, so only TCRdb's listed CDR3 is given. This chain connects TRBV12-3 or TRBV12-4 to TRBJ2-7; the table gives TRBD1 as D, unverified against the DNA. The CDR3 is 15 amino acids long, termini counted. The CDR3 sequence is CASSMGTGGTYEHYI.

This clonotype occurred many times. The chain employs TRBV29-1 and TRBJ2-5; TRBD1 or TRBD2 may be the D gene (6 bases each). Trimming left V 8 bases short and J 4 bases short, with 17 bases between. Germline CDR1 and CDR2: SQVTM and ANQGSEA. The CDR3 spans 13 residues. The chain's CDR3 is CSTLMEGGETQYF. CDR3 nucleotides: TGCAGCACCCTGATGGAGGGGGGAGAGACCCAGTACTTC.

A word on this clonotype: At one of its ends the junction is not consistent with the germline gene, which may arise from a read error. The chain uses TRBV12-5 and TRBJ2-3; D possibly corresponds to TRBD2 (5 bases). Germline CDR1 reads LGHNT; CDR2 reads FRNRAP. This CDR3 spans 15 amino acids. CDR3 sequence: CASGSEAERIDTQYF. CDR3 nucleotide sequence: TGTGCTAGTGGTTCCGAAGCGGAACGTATAGATACGCAGTATTTC. The variable domain in full, completed from reference TRBV12-5 and TRBJ2-3, reads DARVTQTPRHKVTEMGQEVTMRCQPILGHNTVFWYRQTMMQGLELLAYFRNRAPLDDSGMPKDRFSAEMPDATLATLKIQPSEPRDSAVYFCASGSEAERIDTQYFGPGTRLTVL.

This chain uses TRBV6-1 with TRBJ2-5; TRBD1 is a possible D gene (6 bases). The V gene's germline CDR1 is MNHNS and CDR2 SASEGT. V was shortened by 1 base and J by 14 bases, with 14 bases between the two germline ends. This CDR3 contains 12 residues. The CDR3 DNA reads as TGTGCCAGCAGTGAAGAGGGACAACGGGGCTACTTC. The encoded protein is CASSEEGQRGYF.

The chain uses TRBV11-2 and TRBJ2-3; possible D gene TRBD2, 7 bases. Germline CDR1 SGHAT, CDR2 FQNNGV. This CDR3 contains 15 residues. V shed 6 bases and J shed 10 bases, with 23 bases lying between them. Here the CDR3 reads CASSFRGGKRAAQYF. CDR3 DNA sequence: TGTGCCAGCAGTTTTAGGGGGGGAAAAAGGGCTGCGCAGTATTTT.

The chain recombines TRBV2 with TRBJ2-3, with TRBD1 identical over 8 bases. The CDR3 is made up of 15 amino acids. Germline CDR1 reads SNHLY; CDR2 reads FYNNEI. The J segment lost 5 bases and the V segment lost 7 bases, leaving 11 bases of the junction unmatched. CDR3 in amino acids: CASKPRTGTGDTQYF. The CDR3 nucleotides are TGTGCCAGCAAACCCCGGACAGGGACGGGAGATACGCAGTATTTT.

This clonotype has at least ten counts. The CDR3 reads CASSLGFETQYF. DNA of the CDR3: TGTGCCAGCAGTTTAGGGTTCGAGACCCAGTACTTC. The chain joins TRBV12-3 or TRBV12-4 to TRBJ2-5; D remains unclear. The CDR3 contains 12 residues. V lost 1 base and J lost 5, with 5 bases in between.

This clonotype was seen repeatedly, ten times or more. At one boundary the junction diverges from the germline segment, which might be a read error. The V gene is TRBV4-2, the J gene TRBJ1-1; D unclear. Germline V lookup: CDR1 LGHNA, CDR2 YNFKEQ. The CDR3 length is 14 residues. The CDR3 DNA reads TGTGCCAGCAGTCAAGGCGGGTTGAACACTGAAGCTTTCTTT. This gives the protein CASSQGGLNTEAFF.

As regards this clonotype: At one end the junction does not follow the germline gene, possibly because of a read error. The genes are TRBV11-2 and TRBJ2-7; D remains ambiguous. Germline V gene lookup returns CDR1 SGHAT and CDR2 FQNNGV. The CDR3 consists of 15 residues. This CDR3 reads CASGLSVGISYVQYF. The CDR3, as DNA: TGTGCCAGCGGCCTATCTGTGGGAATATCCTACGTGCAGTACTTT.

The genes are TRBV6-6 and TRBJ2-5, with D possibly TRBD1 on 6 matching bases. Germline V gene data show CDR1 as MNHNY and CDR2 as SVGAGI (reference sequence). Trimming removed 8 bases from V and 4 bases from J, with 17 bases in between. This CDR3 has 14 residues. CDR3 DNA sequence: TGTGCCAGCGGTTTCCCGAACAGGGTAGAGACCCAGTACTTC. Translated, it gives CASGFPNRVETQYF.

This clonotype turned up a few times. This CDR3 is missing its conserved last phenylalanine or tryptophan, likely due to a read error. The limits of the CDR3 on the DNA are not certain, so only TCRdb's listed CDR3 is given. CDR3: CSARTGGNEYFL. The chain links TRBV29-1 to TRBJ2-1; TRBD1 is the table's D call, not checked against the DNA. The germline V gene has CDR1 SQVTM and CDR2 ANQGSEA. Ends included, the CDR3 has 12 residues.

The CDR3 sequence: CASASEAGRTDTLYF. In nucleotides, the CDR3 is TGTGCTAGTGCTTCCGAAGCGGGACGCACAGATACACTGTATTTT. J is TRBJ2-3 and V is TRBV12-5; 7 nucleotides align to TRBD2. The CDR3 is 15 residues long. J gave up 14 bases and V 7 bases, and 21 bases lay outside the gene matches. Germline CDR1 reads LGHNT; CDR2 reads FRNRAP.